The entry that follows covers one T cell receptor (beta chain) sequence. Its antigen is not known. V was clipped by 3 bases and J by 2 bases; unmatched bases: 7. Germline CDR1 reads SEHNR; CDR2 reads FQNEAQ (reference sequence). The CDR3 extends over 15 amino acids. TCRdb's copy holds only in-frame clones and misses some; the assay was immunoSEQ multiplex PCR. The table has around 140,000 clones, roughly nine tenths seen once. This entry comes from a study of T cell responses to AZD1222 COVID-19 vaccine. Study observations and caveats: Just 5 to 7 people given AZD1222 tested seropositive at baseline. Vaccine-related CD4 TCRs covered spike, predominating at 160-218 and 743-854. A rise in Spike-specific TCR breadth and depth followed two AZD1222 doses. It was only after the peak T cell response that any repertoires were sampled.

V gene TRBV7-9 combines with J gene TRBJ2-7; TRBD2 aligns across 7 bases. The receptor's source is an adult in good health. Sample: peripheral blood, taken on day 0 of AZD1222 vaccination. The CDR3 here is CASSFRDYGTYEQYF. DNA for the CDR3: TGTGCCAGCAGCTTCCGGGACTATGGGACCTACGAGCAGTACTTC. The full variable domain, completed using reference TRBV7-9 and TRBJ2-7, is DTGVSQNPRHKITKRGQNVTFRCDPISEHNRLYWYRQTLGQGPEFLTYFQNEAQLEKSRLLSDRFSAERPKGSFSTLEIQRTEQGDSAMYLCASSFRDYGTYEQYFGPGTRLTVT.